The rows below give T cell receptor beta chains drawn from one sample of a study of CD8+CD57+ T cells in acquired aplastic anemia. TCRdb passed the reads through MiXCR, listing each CDR3 protein once. Among 200,000 or so distinct CDR3 sequences listed, 64% were seen once. The sample comprised sorted CD4+, CD8+, or CD8+CD57+ T cells (not recorded which) from PBMCs. These receptors all stem from a human donor with severe aplastic anemia or a healthy control (not recorded which). The conserved cysteine and the conserved F or W are not part of the CDR3 here. The D gene is left open where the match is weak.

V gene | D gene | CDR3 protein
TRBV19 | NA | ASSIKFNTEAF
TRBV29-1 | NA | SIRDYEQY
TRBV19 | TRBD2 | ASSIEGTSGTEQY
TRBV20-1 | NA | SARILYEQY
TRBV19 | NA | ASSISLSSYEQY
TRBV24-1 | NA | ATEPGPYNEQF
TRBV7-2 | NA | ASSLARRGAYEQY
TRBV19 | NA | ASSPSPGGFGQPQH
TRBV7-7 | NA | ASSLAQSSYNEQF
TRBV20-1 | TRBD2 | SAGTSGMETQY
TRBV7-9 | NA | ASSPLSAGIYEQY
TRBV7-7 | TRBD2 | ASSQAGGTGETQY
TRBV10-3 | TRBD2 | AISESTSSGSGSSTDTQY
TRBV7-3 | NA | ASTGSVGTQNEQY
TRBV4-3 | TRBD1 | ASSQENRGLTLTGELF
TRBV4-3 | TRBD1 | ASSQGWGQGNYGYT
TRBV10-3 | TRBD1 | AISGDRAFALH
TRBV12-3/TRBV12-4 | NA | ASNPSGGGETQY
TRBV25-1 | NA | ASRNRDEQY
TRBV7-6 | NA | ASSLFDSNSGNTIY
TRBV12-3/TRBV12-4 | TRBD2 | ASSFFVSGSQGQF
TRBV12-3/TRBV12-4 | NA | ASSPRLSASTDTQY
TRBV7-3 | NA | ASSIGRSTDTQY
TRBV9 | NA | ASSVVGNTGELF
TRBV24-1 | NA | ATSGLGSNQPQH
TRBV9 | TRBD1 | ASSVGQGGYT